This T cell receptor beta chain was retrieved from a study of Ad26.COV2.S vaccination and SARS-CoV-2 variants. Regarding treatment: roughly 20 received Ad26.COV2.S at low or high dose, single or two shots; roughly 5 received placebo; per-sample allocation not given. Sampling took place 63 days after the first vaccine or placebo injection. Generated by immunoSEQ multiplex PCR, the TCRdb table keeps only in-frame clones and is missing some. The sample lists roughly 300,000 clones, roughly nine tenths occurring once. V dropped 0 bases and J dropped 0 bases, with 9 bases sitting between them. Per germline, CDR1 SQVTM and CDR2 ANQGSEA. This CDR3 has 15 amino acids.

The receptor was isolated from a person between 18 and 65 years old who received the Ad26.COV2.S COVID-19 vaccine or a placebo. J is TRBJ1-3 and V is TRBV29-1; D remains unclear. Sequenced material: peripheral blood, taken in a trial of Ad26.COV2.S vaccine versus placebo. The chain's CDR3 is CSVEDPGTSGNTIYF. In DNA form, the CDR3 reads TGCAGCGTTGAAGACCCAGGAACCTCTGGAAACACCATATATTTT.